This T cell receptor beta chain was obtained from a study of cytomegalovirus exposure and HLA in healthy donors. A multiplex PCR was run with 60 Vbeta primers and 13 Jbeta primers. Only in-frame clones appear in the TCRdb table, and some are missing; sequencing was by immunoSEQ multiplex PCR. This sample carries around 76,000 clones, about 79% of them seen once, and the ten largest clones take roughly 1.5%. General observations from the study: CMV serostatus alone was available as immune exposure information. Excluded were some V segments that proved indistinguishable, including TRBV6-2 and TRBV6-3.

Regarding this clone: Its antigen is still unknown.

CDR1 is SNHLY, CDR2 FYNNEI, per germline. The germline V and J ends were trimmed by 6 bases and 0 bases, with 5 bases remaining between them. This CDR3 is 13 amino acids long. The TCR originated in a man between 40 and 49 years old in good health and CMV-seronegative. The sample was PBMCs. This chain joins TRBV2 and TRBJ2-2; D is uncertain. CDR3 bases: TGTGCCAGCAGGGCCCCGAACACCGGGGAGCTGTTTTTT. Its translation: CASRAPNTGELFF.